This is a list of T cell receptor beta chains from one sample in a study of T cells in Graves' hyperthyroidism and ophthalmopathy. TCRdb redid the calling of the multiplex PCR reads with MiXCR, one entry per CDR3 protein. The sample holds 300,000 to 500,000 distinct CDR3 sequences, 11% to 15% seen once. Specimen: blood. The receptors were gathered from a man in his forties or fifties with Graves' ophthalmopathy. CDR3s include the opening cysteine and the closing phenylalanine or tryptophan. A D gene is named only where the DNA matches it firmly. Only some rows state a clone size, as once, few, many or a class for expanded clones.

j_call d_call v_call clone_size cdr3_aa cdr3_nt
TRBJ2-7 NA TRBV9 NA CASSVDVSSYEQYF TGTGCCAGCAGCGTAGATGTCAGTTCCTACGAGCAGTACTTC
TRBJ2-5 NA TRBV24-1 many CATSDPGDQETQYF TGTGCCACCAGTGATCCAGGGGACCAAGAGACCCAGTACTTC
TRBJ1-5 NA TRBV12-3/TRBV12-4 NA CASSPSGLNGQPQHF TGTGCCAGCAGTCCCTCGGGCCTTAACGGGCAGCCCCAGCATTTT
TRBJ2-3 NA TRBV3-1 NA CASSLERGRDTQYF TGTGCCAGCAGCCTGGAGAGGGGTAGAGATACGCAGTATTTT
TRBJ1-1 TRBD1 TRBV19 many CASSNPYRGRGTEAFF TGTGCCAGTAGTAACCCCTACAGGGGGCGAGGAACTGAAGCTTTCTTT
TRBJ1-1 NA TRBV11-2 many CASSRLTEAFF TGTGCCAGCAGCAGACTAACTGAAGCTTTCTTT
TRBJ2-3 NA TRBV7-2 NA CASSQRGGGTDTQYF TGTGCCAGCAGCCAACGCGGAGGAGGCACAGATACGCAGTATTTT
TRBJ2-7 NA TRBV11-2 many CASSARGLRGEQYF TGTGCCAGCAGCGCCCGCGGCCTCAGGGGCGAGCAGTACTTC
TRBJ2-1 TRBD1 TRBV6-6 few CASSYLITGVVNEQFF TGTGCCAGCAGTTACCTTATCACAGGGGTCGTGAATGAGCAGTTCTTC
TRBJ2-2 NA TRBV18 few CASSPKRADHTGELFF TGTGCCAGCTCACCAAAGCGGGCGGACCACACCGGGGAGCTGTTTTTT
TRBJ1-3 NA TRBV6-1 few CASASSLGRGGNTIYF TGTGCCAGCGCCTCCTCCCTTGGTAGGGGAGGAAACACCATATATTTT
TRBJ1-1 NA TRBV12-3/TRBV12-4 many CASSVEGVFTEAFF TGTGCCAGCAGCGTCGAGGGCGTCTTCACTGAAGCTTTCTTT
TRBJ2-1 TRBD1 TRBV29-1 few CSARTGTDNEQFF TGCAGCGCCAGGACCGGGACAGACAATGAGCAGTTCTTC
TRBJ2-2 NA TRBV11-2 many CASSLVSTGELFF TGTGCCAGCAGCTTAGTGTCCACCGGGGAGCTGTTTTTT
TRBJ2-7 TRBD1 TRBV3-1 NA CASSQNPPGQGAEEQYF TGTGCCAGCAGCCAGAATCCACCGGGACAGGGGGCGGAGGAGCAGTACTTC
TRBJ2-7 NA TRBV28 many CASSLGAGIGEQYF TGTGCCAGCAGTTTAGGGGCCGGGATTGGCGAGCAGTACTTC
TRBJ2-7 TRBD1 TRBV4-1 few CASSHPGQGDEQYF TGCGCCAGCAGCCACCCGGGACAGGGGGACGAGCAGTACTTC
TRBJ1-6 NA TRBV29-1 NA CSVGVDRNSPLHF TGCAGCGTTGGTGTCGACAGAAATTCACCCCTCCACTTT
TRBJ2-4 TRBD2 TRBV3-1 many CASSQESGTRNIQYF TGTGCCAGCAGCCAAGAATCCGGGACTAGAAACATTCAGTACTTC
TRBJ2-3 NA TRBV7-9 many CASSHANTDTQYF TGTGCCAGCAGCCATGCAAACACAGATACGCAGTATTTT
TRBJ1-1 TRBD1 TRBV15 few CATSRGDRGDTEAFF TGTGCCACCAGCAGAGGGGACAGGGGAGATACTGAAGCTTTCTTT
TRBJ2-5 NA TRBV7-2 many CASSPTQTSQETQYF TGTGCCAGCAGCCCTACCCAGACTAGCCAAGAGACCCAGTACTTC
TRBJ2-5 NA TRBV18 NA CASSPGDRQVRETQYF TGTGCCAGCTCACCGGGGGACCGCCAGGTCCGGGAGACCCAGTACTTC
TRBJ2-3 NA TRBV6-1 many CASREGKRVDTQYF TGTGCCAGCAGAGAAGGGAAAAGGGTAGATACGCAGTATTTT
TRBJ1-2 NA TRBV28 many CASRAGVYGYTF TGTGCCAGCAGAGCAGGGGTGTATGGCTACACCTTC
TRBJ2-3 TRBD2 TRBV6-5 NA CASSYRGGSADTQYF TGTGCCAGCAGTTACCGGGGCGGGAGCGCAGATACGCAGTATTTT
TRBJ2-7 NA TRBV27 NA CASRLVSMGMQYF TGTGCCAGCAGGTTGGTTTCCATGGGGATGCAGTACTTC
TRBJ2-7 NA TRBV7-9 few CASSRKGLYSYEQYF TGTGCCAGCAGCCGAAAGGGACTGTACTCCTACGAGCAGTACTTC
TRBJ2-3 NA TRBV11-1 many CASSLVGGTSTDTQYF TGTGCCAGCAGCTTAGTCGGCGGGACCAGCACAGATACGCAGTATTTT
TRBJ1-2 TRBD1 TRBV6-1 NA CLSGTGSNYGYTF TGTTTAAGTGGGACAGGCAGTAACTATGGCTACACCTTC
TRBJ1-2 NA TRBV30 few CAWRGGRLYGYTF TGTGCCTGGAGAGGGGGGAGGCTCTATGGCTACACCTTC
TRBJ2-1 NA TRBV29-1 NA CSVWENSYNEQFF TGCAGCGTTTGGGAGAATAGTTACAATGAGCAGTTCTTC
TRBJ2-1 TRBD2 TRBV10-3 many CAISESNALAGVGYNEQFF TGTGCCATCAGTGAGTCGAACGCACTAGCGGGAGTTGGTTACAATGAGCAGTTCTTC
TRBJ1-5 TRBD1 TRBV18 many CASSQTGVNQPQHF TGTGCCAGCTCACAGACAGGGGTCAATCAGCCCCAGCATTTT
TRBJ1-5 NA TRBV12-3/TRBV12-4 many CASRSSGTKSQPQHF TGTGCCAGCAGATCCTCCGGGACGAAAAGTCAGCCCCAGCATTTT
TRBJ2-6 NA TRBV7-9 NA CASSPLKGSSGANVLTF TGTGCCAGCAGCCCATTAAAAGGGTCCTCTGGGGCCAACGTCCTGACTTTC
TRBJ2-1 NA TRBV3-1 many CASSPPLGGGYNEQFF TGTGCCAGCAGCCCCCCCTTAGGAGGGGGATACAATGAGCAGTTCTTC
TRBJ1-2 NA TRBV4-1 NA CASKGDHYGLHGYTF TGCGCCAGCAAGGGAGATCACTACGGGTTGCATGGCTACACCTTC
TRBJ1-1 TRBD1 TRBV7-8 many CASSLEQGFEAFF TGTGCCAGCAGCTTAGAACAGGGGTTTGAAGCTTTCTTT
TRBJ1-2 NA TRBV20-1 NA CSAPDNYGYTF TGCAGTGCCCCAGACAACTATGGCTACACCTTC